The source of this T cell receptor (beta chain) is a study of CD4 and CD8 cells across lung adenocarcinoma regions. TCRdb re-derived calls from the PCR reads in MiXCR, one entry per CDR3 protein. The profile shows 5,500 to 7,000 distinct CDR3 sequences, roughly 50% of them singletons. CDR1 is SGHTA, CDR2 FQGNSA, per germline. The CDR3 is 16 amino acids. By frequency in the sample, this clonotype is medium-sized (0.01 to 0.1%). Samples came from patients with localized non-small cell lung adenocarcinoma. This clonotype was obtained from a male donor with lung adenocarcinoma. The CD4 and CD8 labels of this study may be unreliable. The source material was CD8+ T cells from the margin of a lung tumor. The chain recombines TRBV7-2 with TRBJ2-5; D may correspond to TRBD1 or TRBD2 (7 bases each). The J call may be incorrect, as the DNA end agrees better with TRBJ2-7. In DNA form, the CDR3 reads TGTGCCAGCAGCTTAGGGGCCCCAGGGGGGGGCTACGAGCAGTACTTC. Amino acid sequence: CASSLGAPGGGYEQYF.